What follows describes a single T cell receptor beta chain. Its cognate antigen is unknown. The CDR3 loop spans 12 amino acids. CDR1 and CDR2 from the germline V gene are MDHEN and SYDVKM. V trimming: 9 bases; J trimming: 7 bases; junction bases outside the gene matches: 5. Through a sample-barcoded 5' primer and a J-beta primer mix, a second PCR was run for roughly 6 to 11 cycles. One entry per CDR3 protein, called by TCRdb with MiXCR from the 5' RACE reads. The table shows approximately 1.5 million distinct CDR3 sequences, with around 35% occurring only once. This sample is drawn from a study of blood T cells in healthy people across ages. The study's findings and limits: Changes seen in expanded clonotypes were possibly confounded by donor CMV status left unknown. Strong correlation was found linking TCR beta diversity to naive T cell percentage.

Peripheral blood, about 10 milliliters per donor, was collected. Each sample had at least 6 million PBMCs isolated. The source is a woman aged 30 to 39 in good health. The chain links TRBV28 to TRBJ2-5, with 10 positions matching TRBD2. The sequenced sample consisted of blood. The CDR3 sequence: CASGIAGGTQYF. CDR3 DNA: TGTGCCAGTGGGATAGCGGGAGGGACCCAGTACTTC.